The T cell receptor (beta chain) described here comes from a study of OX40 agonist ivuxolimab in advanced cancers. The method was immunoSEQ multiplex PCR; TCRdb's version includes in-frame clones alone and lacks a portion of them. The data contain approximately 70,000 clones, about nine tenths of them seen just once; the ten biggest clones take up under 1.5%. Germline V CDR1 and CDR2: SNHLY, FYNNEI. The CDR3 extends over 13 amino acids. The trim removed 8 bases at V and 6 bases at J, leaving 10 bases unmatched. The receptor comes from an adult with an advanced solid tumor such as melanoma, head and neck, liver or kidney cancer. The chain combines TRBV2 with TRBJ2-7; 7 nucleotides line up with TRBD2. The sequencing here drew on CD4+ or CD8+ T cells sorted from blood, taken in a trial of the OX40 agonist ivuxolimab. For the CDR3, the DNA is TGTGCCAGCCTAGGGAGGGCCCCTCTCGAGCAGTACTTC. The encoded protein is CASLGRAPLEQYF.